This passage covers 17 T cell receptor beta chains from one sample sequenced in a study of metastatic and nonmetastatic thyroid tumors (dated by TCRdb to about 2020). The library was produced with PCR. Sequencing was carried out with an Illumina HiSeq 4000. TCRdb's own reprocessing of the public reads used fastp at Q25 and MiXCR and kept productive beta chains. The sample profile shows 35,000 to 40,000 clones; 28% of them were found once. The ten most abundant clones make up about a tenth of the sample. No patient had received any treatment before thyroid surgery. Sequenced sample: blood. The receptor source for this set is a male donor with papillary thyroid cancer or a benign thyroid nodule (not recorded which). Some clones in this sample may be carry-over from other donors' samples.

This clone is medium-sized within its sample. This sequence joins TRBV11-1 and TRBJ2-7, with D possibly being TRBD2 (6 bases). The V gene lost 7 bases and the J gene lost 5 bases, with 18 bases spanning the gap. Germline loops: CDR1 SGHAT, CDR2 FQDESV (reference sequence). The CDR3 consists of 14 residues. In DNA form, the CDR3 reads TGTGCCAGCACCAATCGGGCTAGCGTCGACGAGCAGTACTTC. This translates into CASTNRASVDEQYF.

CDR3 sequence (DNA): TGTGCCAGCAGAACTACAGGGGCGGGAAACACCATATATTTT. Translation: CASRTTGAGNTIYF. The V call is TRBV13, the J call TRBJ1-3, with 7 bases matching TRBD1. Germline V CDR1 and CDR2: PRHDT, FYEKMQ (reference sequence). Trimming at V came to 6 bases and at J to 4 bases, leaving 6 bases not matched to a gene. The CDR3 loop spans 14 amino acids.

Regarding this clone: Compared with germline, one end of the junction differs, possibly owing to a read error. The V gene is TRBV7-9, the J gene TRBJ2-5; 7 bases match TRBD2. Germline V gene lookup returns CDR1 SEHNR and CDR2 FQNEAQ (reference sequence). This CDR3 spans 15 amino acids. In DNA, the CDR3 is TGTGCAAGCAGCCCCCTCCGCGGGGGACAAGAGACCCAGTACTTC. Its translation is CASSPLRGGQETQYF.

The chain joins TRBV6-1 to TRBJ1-2; D call uncertain. V lost 5 bases and J lost 5, with 18 bases in between. The CDR3 totals 15 residues. Germline V lookup: CDR1 MNHNS, CDR2 SASEGT. The CDR3 here is CASSPRTPVWYGYTF. The CDR3 region has the DNA TGTGCCAGCAGTCCCCGGACGCCAGTTTGGTATGGCTACACCTTC.

The chain uses TRBV4-1 and TRBJ2-7, with D possibly TRBD1 on 5 matching bases. V was trimmed by 4 bases and J by 2 bases, leaving 9 bases between them. This CDR3 is built from 13 residues. The germline gives CDR1 MGHRA, CDR2 YSYEKL. CDR3 residues: CASSLQETYEQYF. The CDR3 DNA is TGCGCCAGCAGCCTACAGGAGACCTACGAGCAGTACTTC.

This clone has a count of ten or more. A much larger clone sits a single nucleotide away, making a read error possible. This sequence joins TRBV7-2 and TRBJ2-7; D is uncertain. This CDR3 has 13 amino acids. V was clipped by 2 bases and J by 5 bases, with 10 bases between them. Germline lookup yields CDR1 SGHTA and CDR2 FQGNSA. The CDR3 sequence: CASSLSSAHEQYF. The CDR3 bases are TGTGCCAGCAGCTTATCTTCAGCCCACGAGCAGTACTTC. Looking up the rest from reference TRBV7-2 and TRBJ2-7 gives the full variable domain: GAGVSQSPSNKVTEKGKDVELRCDPISGHTALYWYRQSLGQGLEFLIYFQGNSAPDKSGLPSDRFSAERTGGSVSTLTIQRTQQEDSAVYLCASSLSSAHEQYFGPGTRLTVT.

This chain joins TRBV27 and TRBJ2-1; D ambiguous. CDR1 is MNHEY, CDR2 SMNVEV, per germline (reference sequence). The ends were cut back, 6 bases at V and 10 bases at J, with 13 bases in the middle. This CDR3 contains 12 residues. CDR3 bases: TGTGCCAGCAGAACCCAATGGGTGGAGCAGTTCTTC. Translating gives CASRTQWVEQFF.

This clone was seen a few times. J is TRBJ1-2 and V is TRBV27; 7 bases are shared with TRBD1. This CDR3 contains 17 residues. Germline V gives CDR1 MNHEY, CDR2 SMNVEV (reference sequence). Unmatched junction bases numbered 11, after V lost 2 bases and J lost 2 bases. The CDR3 is CASSLRTGGGRNYGYTF. The CDR3 DNA sequence: TGTGCCAGCAGTTTACGGACAGGCGGAGGAAGAAACTATGGCTACACCTTC.

The chain links TRBV5-5 to TRBJ1-2; D ambiguous. Trimming left V 4 bases short and J 0 bases short, with 7 bases between. Germline-derived CDR1 and CDR2 are SGHKS and YYEKEE (reference sequence). The CDR3 is 13 amino acids. DNA for the CDR3: TGTGCCAGCAGCCCGGAGACTAACTATGGCTACACCTTC. Amino acids: CASSPETNYGYTF.

This clone has a count of ten or more. This rearrangement joins TRBV11-2 to TRBJ2-5; 8 positions match TRBD2. This CDR3 region has 16 residues. J was trimmed by 4 bases and V by 0 bases; bases with no gene match: 7. In germline, CDR1 is SGHAT, CDR2 FQNNGV. Written as DNA, the CDR3 is TGTGCCAGCAGCTTAGATCGTCCCGGGAGGGTAGAGACCCAGTACTTC. Its protein is CASSLDRPGRVETQYF.

J is TRBJ1-6 and V is TRBV6-1; 7 positions match TRBD1. V shed 5 bases, J shed 9 bases, and the junction held 4 bases outside the gene matches. The length of the CDR3 is 13 residues. Germline V gene lookup returns CDR1 MNHNS and CDR2 SASEGT. CDR3 bases: TGTGCCAGCAGTATGGCAGGGGGTTCACCCCTCCACTTT. Translating gives CASSMAGGSPLHF.

This clone was picked up a small number of times. The chain recombines TRBV6-1 with TRBJ1-6; TRBD1 might be the D (5 bases). Germline V CDR1 and CDR2: MNHNS, SASEGT. The CDR3 is made up of 17 amino acids. V lost 0 bases and J lost 7, with 16 bases in between. CDR3 residues: CASSEALRGAENSPLHF. CDR3 bases: TGTGCCAGCAGTGAAGCGCTTCGAGGGGCAGAAAATTCACCCCTCCACTTT.

This clone was seen a handful of times. One end of the junction fails to match germline, which may point to a read error. V gene TRBV6-5 combines with J gene TRBJ2-1; D unresolved. Germline loops: CDR1 MNHEY, CDR2 SVGAGI. The CDR3 is made up of 13 amino acids. CDR3 in DNA: TGTGCCAACAGTTACATAAGACACAATGAGCAGTTCTTC. Translated: CANSYIRHNEQFF.

In its sample, this clone was seen many times. Other DNA sequences from this sample encode an identical CDR3 as well. This rearrangement joins TRBV28 to TRBJ2-7; 13 positions match TRBD2. CDR3 length: 16 amino acids. V was clipped by 5 bases and J by 3 bases; unmatched bases: 7. The germline gives CDR1 MDHEN, CDR2 SYDVKM. The CDR3 DNA sequence: TGTGCCAGCAGTCCAATAGGACTAGCGGGAGTCTACGAGCAGTACTTC. This translates into CASSPIGLAGVYEQYF.

This clone was detected many times. The chain combines TRBV11-2 with TRBJ2-1; D is possibly TRBD1 or TRBD2 (7 bases each). The CDR3 sequence is 15 residues long. V shed 1 base and J shed 7 bases, with 14 bases lying between them. Looked up from germline, CDR1 is SGHAT and CDR2 is FQNNGV. The CDR3 nucleotides are TGTGCCAGCAGCTTAGGTACAGGGGAGGGTAATGAGCAGTTCTTC. Residues: CASSLGTGEGNEQFF.

This clone came up many times. The chain uses TRBV7-9 and TRBJ1-1, with D perhaps matching TRBD1 (6 bases). CDR3 size: 12 residues. V was shortened by 4 bases and J by 7 bases, with 10 bases between the two germline ends. CDR1 is SEHNR, CDR2 FQNEAQ, per germline (reference sequence). The CDR3 spells CASSSDRNEAFF. Written as DNA, the CDR3 is TGTGCCAGCAGCTCCGACAGGAATGAAGCTTTCTTT.

V is TRBV5-1 and J is TRBJ1-2; 7 bases line up with TRBD1. The germline CDR1 and CDR2 sequences are SGHRS and YFSETQ. Trimming took 0 bases from V and 6 from J; bases not matched to a gene: 5. The CDR3 loop spans 14 amino acids. CDR3 DNA sequence: TGCGCCAGCAGCTTGGCCAGGGGGGTGGATGGCTACACCTTC. Its protein is CASSLARGVDGYTF. Combining the CDR3 with reference TRBV5-1 and TRBJ1-2 gives the whole variable domain KAGVTQTPRYLIKTRGQQVTLSCSPISGHRSVSWYQQTPGQGLQFLFEYFSETQRNKGNFPGRFSGRQFSNSRSEMNVSTLELGDSALYLCASSLARGVDGYTFGSGTRLTVV.